These 16 T cell receptor beta chains were sequenced from one sample in a study of PD-1 blockade in classical Hodgkin lymphoma. Assay used: immunoSEQ multiplex PCR; TCRdb lists only in-frame clones, some missing. This sample has around 10,000 clones, with 80% to 95% found just once. The patients all showed relapse after autologous stem cell transplantation, while their brentuximab vedotin exposure varied. The sample here was peripheral blood mononuclear cells (PBMCs), taken at baseline. These receptors were obtained from a human donor with classical Hodgkin lymphoma.

The chain recombines TRBV5-1 with TRBJ1-1; 7 positions match TRBD1. V lost 2 bases, J lost 0 bases, and 16 bases stayed unmatched. From germline, CDR1 is SGHRS and CDR2 YFSETQ. CDR3 length: 19 amino acids. The CDR3 nucleotides are TGCGCCAGCAGCTTTTCCATGAGGAGGGGGCAGTCGGTGAACACTGAAGCTTTCTTT. Translated: CASSFSMRRGQSVNTEAFF.

The chain employs TRBV21-1 and TRBJ1-3. TRBV21-1 constitutes a pseudogene. This CDR3 is 15 amino acids long. The CDR3 DNA follows: TGTGCCAGCAGCCTGCGACTGAGCTCTGGAAACACCATATATTTT. Protein sequence: CASSLRLSSGNTIYF.

V usage is TRBV7-3 and J usage is TRBJ2-5; D gene ambiguous. This CDR3 is built from 13 residues. Per germline, CDR1 SGHTA and CDR2 FQGTGA. Between the trimmed V and J ends, which lost 1 base and 11 bases, there was a span of 14 bases. The CDR3 loop reads CASSLRSDQVQYF. In DNA, the CDR3 is TGTGCCAGCAGCTTAAGGTCGGATCAGGTGCAGTACTTC. The full variable domain, its missing parts supplied by reference TRBV7-3 and TRBJ2-5, is GAGVSQTPSNKVTEKGKYVELRCDPISGHTALYWYRQSLGQGPEFLIYFQGTGAADDSGLPNDRFFAVRPEGSVSTLKIQRTERGDSAVYLCASSLRSDQVQYFGPGTRLLVL.

This clone ranks as large (0.1 to 1%). The V and J genes are TRBV10-1 and TRBJ2-1; 12 bases agree with TRBD2. CDR3 length equals 15 residues. The germline CDR1 and CDR2 sequences are WNHNN and SYGVQD (reference sequence). Trimming cost V 1 base and J 8 bases; bases outside gene matches: 3. CDR3 residues: CASSEYLAGGDEQFF. The DNA of the CDR3 is TGCGCCAGCAGTGAGTACCTAGCGGGAGGGGATGAGCAGTTCTTC.

The chain carries TRBV4-1 and TRBJ2-1; 11 bases are a match to TRBD2. The CDR3 has 16 residues. J lost 8 bases, V lost 4 bases, and 10 bases had no gene match. Germline CDR1 and CDR2: MGHRA and YSYEKL. The DNA of the CDR3 is TGCGCCAGCAGCCTAAAACTAGCGGGAGAGTCCCATGAGCAGTTCTTC. This codes for CASSLKLAGESHEQFF.

This chain links TRBV19 with TRBJ2-7; 7 nucleotides align to TRBD2. Trimming cost V 11 bases and J 0 bases; bases outside gene matches: 7. This CDR3 region has 13 residues. CDR1 and CDR2 (germline): LNHDA, SQIVND (reference sequence). The CDR3 nucleotides read TGTGCCTCCCGGGGCGGGAGCTCCTACGAGCAGTACTTC. This encodes CASRGGSSYEQYF.

The V gene is TRBV6-4, the J gene TRBJ2-1; 10 bases align to TRBD2. Germline V gives CDR1 MRHNA, CDR2 SNTAGT. The trim removed 4 bases at V and 8 bases at J, leaving 8 bases unmatched. The CDR3 runs 15 residues. The CDR3 DNA sequence: TGTGCCAGCAGTGTCCTAGCGGGAGCAGTCGATGAGCAGTTCTTC. Translated: CASSVLAGAVDEQFF.

J is TRBJ1-1 and V is TRBV6-1; D may be TRBD1 (5 bases). The CDR3 is 13 residues long. From germline, CDR1 is MNHNS and CDR2 SASEGT. The germline V and J ends were trimmed by 6 bases and 1 base, with 9 bases remaining between them. CDR3 sequence reads: CASRTGANTEAFF. The CDR3 nucleotides read TGTGCCAGCAGAACAGGAGCGAACACTGAAGCTTTCTTT.

This rearrangement joins TRBV6-1 to TRBJ2-7; 10 bases agree with TRBD1. The CDR3 covers 17 residues. In germline, CDR1 is MNHNS, CDR2 SASEGT. After removal of 4 bases from V and 3 bases from J, the junction contained 12 bases not matched to a gene. The CDR3 reads CASSGKGQGEFVYEQYF. CDR3 nucleotide sequence: TGTGCCAGCAGTGGGAAAGGACAGGGGGAGTTTGTCTACGAGCAGTACTTC.

This clone was seen just once. The gene calls are TRBV28 and TRBJ2-3, with TRBD2 matching 12 bases. This CDR3 is built from 17 residues. Losses at the gene ends were 5 bases for V and 3 bases for J; bases not matched to a gene: 9. Germline CDR1 reads MDHEN; CDR2 reads SYDVKM. Here the CDR3 DNA reads TGTGCCAGCAGTCACCCGTCGGGACTAGCGGGTACAGATACGCAGTATTTT. Protein product: CASSHPSGLAGTDTQYF.

The genes are TRBV2 and TRBJ2-3; 7 nucleotides agree with TRBD2. The V gene's germline CDR1 is SNHLY and CDR2 FYNNEI. CDR3 length: 14 amino acids. J gave up 0 bases and V 8 bases, and 5 bases lay outside the gene matches. The CDR3 bases are TGTGCCAGCCCCCTTAGCGGGAGCACAGATACGCAGTATTTT. Its protein is CASPLSGSTDTQYF.

The chain has TRBV21-1 and TRBJ1-1; the table's TRBD1 call for D was not verified on the DNA. TRBV21-1 counts as a pseudogene. CDR3 size: 17 residues. Here the CDR3 DNA reads TGTGCCAGCAGCAAAGGGCACCAGGGGGCCTCGAACACTGAAGCTTTCTTT. This codes for CASSKGHQGASNTEAFF.

This rearrangement joins TRBV9 to TRBJ2-3, with no clear D. The germline CDR1 and CDR2 sequences are SGDLS and YYNGEE. The CDR3 is 12 amino acids. V was shortened by 0 bases and J by 4 bases, with 3 bases between the two germline ends. CDR3 residues: CASSVAPDTQYF. The CDR3 DNA follows: TGTGCCAGCAGCGTAGCACCAGATACGCAGTATTTT.

The chain uses TRBV2 and TRBJ2-3; 9 nucleotides line up with TRBD2. V was pared by 5 bases and J by 1 base, with 13 bases of the junction left unmatched. The CDR3 runs 18 residues. In germline, CDR1 is SNHLY, CDR2 FYNNEI. The CDR3 DNA reads as TGTGCCAGCAGTCCACACCCCGCGGGAGGGCTCGGCACAGATACGCAGTATTTT. It encodes CASSPHPAGGLGTDTQYF.

Only a few counts were recorded for this clone. The V call is TRBV19, the J call TRBJ2-1; D is unclear. Germline CDR1 LNHDA, CDR2 SQIVND (reference sequence). The CDR3 spans 13 residues. V lost 2 bases to trimming and J lost 5 bases, with 7 bases between them. The CDR3 protein is CASSINANNEQFF. The CDR3, as DNA: TGTGCCAGTAGTATAAACGCAAACAATGAGCAGTTCTTC.

The chain links TRBV18 to TRBJ1-1; D remains ambiguous. This CDR3 region has 14 residues. V shed 4 bases and J shed 5 bases, with 14 bases lying between them. CDR1 and CDR2 (germline): KGHSH, LQKENI. The CDR3 DNA sequence: TGTGCCAGCTCACTAACAGACCGAACGACTGAAGCTTTCTTT. Translating it yields CASSLTDRTTEAFF.